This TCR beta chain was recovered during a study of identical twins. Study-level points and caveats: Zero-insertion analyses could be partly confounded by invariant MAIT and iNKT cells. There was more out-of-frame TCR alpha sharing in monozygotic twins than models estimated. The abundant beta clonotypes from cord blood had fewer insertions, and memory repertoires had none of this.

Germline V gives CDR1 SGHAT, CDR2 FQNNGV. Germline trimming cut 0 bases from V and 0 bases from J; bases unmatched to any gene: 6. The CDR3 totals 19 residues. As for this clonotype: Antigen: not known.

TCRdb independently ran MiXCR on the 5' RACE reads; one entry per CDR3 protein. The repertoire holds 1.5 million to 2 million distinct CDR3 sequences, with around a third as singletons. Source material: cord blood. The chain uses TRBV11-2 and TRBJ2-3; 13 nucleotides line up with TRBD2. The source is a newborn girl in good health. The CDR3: CASSLDRGLAGRSTDTQYF. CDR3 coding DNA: TGTGCCAGCAGCTTAGATAGGGGACTAGCGGGGCGAAGCACAGATACGCAGTATTTT.